The 20 T cell receptor beta chains below all came from one sample that was sequenced in a study of T cell responses to AZD1222 COVID-19 vaccine. Profiling relied on immunoSEQ multiplex PCR, and the TCRdb table lists in-frame clones only, not all of them. This repertoire shows around 94,000 clones, roughly 84% found once; its top ten account for about a fifth. The source was peripheral blood, collected on day 0 of AZD1222 vaccination. These receptors were obtained from an adult in good health.

The CDR3 sequence: CASSLGVPRDGYTF. The CDR3 coding sequence is TGTGCCAGCAGCTTAGGTGTCCCTCGGGACGGCTACACCTTC. The chain uses TRBV11-2 and TRBJ1-2, with D possibly matching TRBD1 (5 bases). Germline assignment: CDR1 SGHAT and CDR2 FQNNGV. The CDR3 covers 14 residues. Trimming cost V 1 base and J 8 bases, with 14 bases left between them.

This clone occurred once. This chain uses TRBV7-3 with TRBJ1-2; D possibly corresponds to TRBD1 (6 bases). Germline CDR1 and CDR2: SGHTA and FQGTGA. This CDR3 comprises 15 residues. V was pared by 5 bases and J by 2 bases, with 15 bases between. The CDR3 region is CASSPSGQTNYGYTF. Here the CDR3 DNA reads TGTGCCAGCAGCCCCTCCGGACAGACAAACTATGGCTACACCTTC.

This chain uses TRBV11-3 with TRBJ2-7, with D perhaps TRBD1 (6 bases). Germline V gene data show CDR1 as SGHNT and CDR2 as YENEEA. The V end was cut by 1 base, the J end by 2 bases, with 12 bases between. This CDR3 comprises 15 residues. The DNA of the CDR3 is TGTGCCAGCAGCTTAGGGACAGCACCCCCCTACGAGCAGTACTTC. This translates into CASSLGTAPPYEQYF. Supplemented by reference TRBV11-3 and TRBJ2-7, the full variable domain reads EAGVVQSPRYKIIEKKQPVAFWCNPISGHNTLYWYLQNLGQGPELLIRYENEEAVDDSQLPKDRFSAERLKGVDSTLKIQPAELGDSAVYLCASSLGTAPPYEQYFGPGTRLTVT.

This chain links TRBV2 with TRBJ2-7, with 9 bases fitting TRBD1. This CDR3 contains 13 residues. Looked up from germline, CDR1 is SNHLY and CDR2 is FYNNEI. V trimming: 7 bases; J trimming: 7 bases; junction bases outside the gene matches: 8. CDR3 amino acids: CASTRDRVVEQYF. CDR3 in DNA: TGTGCCAGCACCCGGGACAGGGTTGTAGAGCAGTACTTC.

V and J are TRBV5-1 and TRBJ1-1; D is uncertain. The germline V and J ends were trimmed by 2 bases and 3 bases, with 8 bases remaining between them. In germline, CDR1 is SGHRS, CDR2 YFSETQ. The CDR3 spans 13 residues. The CDR3 bases are TGCGCCAGCAGCTTCGGACCCGACACTGAAGCTTTCTTT. Protein: CASSFGPDTEAFF.

The V and J genes are TRBV5-4 and TRBJ2-5, with 8 bases identical to TRBD2. Unmatched junction bases numbered 6, after V lost 5 bases and J lost 3 bases. The CDR3 has 14 residues. Germline CDR1 SGHNT, CDR2 YYREEE (reference sequence). The CDR3 DNA reads TGTGCCAGCAGGAACGGCGGGGGGAAAGAGACCCAGTACTTC. This translates into CASRNGGGKETQYF.

This clone was seen only once. The V call is TRBV7-2, the J call TRBJ2-3; D is uncertain. Germline V CDR1 and CDR2: SGHTA, FQGNSA. The V end was cut by 5 bases, the J end by 5 bases, with 5 bases between. This CDR3 contains 11 residues. CDR3 region: CASSRLDTQYF. The CDR3, as DNA: TGTGCCAGCAGCCGACTAGATACGCAGTATTTT. Filled out from reference TRBV7-2 and TRBJ2-3, the complete variable domain reads GAGVSQSPSNKVTEKGKDVELRCDPISGHTALYWYRQSLGQGLEFLIYFQGNSAPDKSGLPSDRFSAERTGGSVSTLTIQRTQQEDSAVYLCASSRLDTQYFGPGTRLTVL.

This chain links TRBV5-1 with TRBJ2-2, with a tentative D call TRBD1 (6 bases). Germline CDR1 SGHRS, CDR2 YFSETQ. The CDR3 spans 15 residues. V was shortened by 4 bases and J by 4 bases, with 14 bases between the two germline ends. This CDR3 reads CASSPPTGPTGELFF. For the CDR3, the DNA is TGCGCCAGCAGCCCCCCAACAGGGCCCACCGGGGAGCTGTTTTTT.

The rearrangement links TRBV7-2 to TRBJ2-3, with TRBD1 matching over 7 bases. In germline, CDR1 is SGHTA, CDR2 FQGNSA. This CDR3 contains 14 residues. V lost 10 bases, J lost 2 bases, and 9 bases stayed unmatched. This CDR3 is CATKTGAITDTQYF. Here the CDR3 DNA reads TGTGCCACCAAAACAGGGGCCATCACAGATACGCAGTATTTT.

Note on this clone: One end of the junction is discordant with germline, which a read error may explain. The chain joins TRBV7-7 to TRBJ2-1, with 14 bases fitting TRBD2. Germline V gene data show CDR1 as SSHAT and CDR2 as FNYEAQ (reference sequence). This CDR3 is 16 amino acids long. Here the CDR3 DNA reads TGTGCTAGCAGTTCGACTAGCGGGAGGGCCACCAATGAGCAGTTCTTC. It codes for CASSSTSGRATNEQFF. Looking up the rest from reference TRBV7-7 and TRBJ2-1 gives the full variable domain: GAGVSQSPRYKVTKRGQDVTLRCDPISSHATLYWYQQALGQGPEFLTYFNYEAQPDKSGLPSDRFSAERPEGSISTLTIQRTEQRDSAMYRCASSSTSGRATNEQFFGPGTRLTVL.

The rearrangement uses TRBV5-1 and TRBJ2-1, with D unclear. CDR3 length: 15 amino acids. Germline V gives CDR1 SGHRS, CDR2 YFSETQ. The V end was cut by 7 bases, the J end by 0 bases, with 14 bases between. CDR3 nucleotide sequence: TGCGCCAGCGGGGTTAGTTCCCTCTCCTACAATGAGCAGTTCTTC. This codes for CASGVSSLSYNEQFF.

V and J are TRBV5-1 and TRBJ1-6, with unresolved D. Germline loops: CDR1 SGHRS, CDR2 YFSETQ. The CDR3 is 15 residues long. Trimming stripped 6 bases from V and 6 bases from J, with 16 bases between. CDR3 amino acids: CASTTQPGGNSPLHF. CDR3 coding DNA: TGCGCCAGCACTACCCAGCCAGGAGGTAATTCACCCCTCCACTTT.

The chain uses TRBV7-2 and TRBJ2-3; 9 bases agree with TRBD1. V dropped 3 bases and J dropped 5; count of bases not matched to a gene: 3. Germline CDR1 reads SGHTA; CDR2 reads FQGNSA. The CDR3 runs to 14 residues. The CDR3 bases are TGTGCCAGCAGCTTCCAGGGACAGGGAGATACGCAGTATTTT. This encodes CASSFQGQGDTQYF.

The chain recombines TRBV4-2 with TRBJ2-1; a possible D gene is TRBD1 (5 bases). V shed 0 bases and J shed 3 bases, with 15 bases lying between them. The length of the CDR3 is 17 residues. The germline CDR1 and CDR2 sequences are LGHNA and YNFKEQ. CDR3 sequence reads: CASSQESPGFFYNEQFF. CDR3 nucleotides: TGTGCCAGCAGCCAAGAGTCACCAGGGTTCTTCTACAATGAGCAGTTCTTC.

The V call is TRBV2, the J call TRBJ2-7; D assignment may be TRBD1 or TRBD2 (6 bases each). The CDR3 totals 14 residues. V lost 3 bases to trimming and J lost 12 bases, with 21 bases between them. CDR1 is SNHLY and CDR2 is FYNNEI in the germline V gene. DNA of the CDR3: TGTGCCAGCAGTGATCAAGGGGGGCCCGGGGTGGCGTACTTC. Protein: CASSDQGGPGVAYF. The complete variable domain, with remaining parts taken from reference TRBV2 and TRBJ2-7, reads EPEVTQTPSHQVTQMGQEVILRCVPISNHLYFYWYRQILGQKVEFLVSFYNNEISEKSEIFDDQFSVERPDGSNFTLKIRSTKLEDSAMYFCASSDQGGPGVAYFGPGTRLTVT.

This sequence joins TRBV12-5 and TRBJ2-2; D is uncertain. The CDR3 totals 10 residues. Trimming left V 7 bases short and J 8 bases short, with 5 bases between. Germline values: CDR1 LGHNT, CDR2 FRNRAP. CDR3 DNA sequence: TGTGCTAGTGCCAAGGGGGAGCTGTTTTTT. It specifies CASAKGELFF.

This sequence joins TRBV19 and TRBJ2-3; TRBD2 matches 10 bases. Per germline, CDR1 LNHDA and CDR2 SQIVND (reference sequence). The CDR3 loop spans 15 amino acids. With 6 bases clipped from V and 3 bases from J, the junction kept 6 bases outside the gene matches. The CDR3 DNA reads TGTGCCAGTAGGATTAGCGGGAGGTTGACAGATACGCAGTATTTT. Translating gives CASRISGRLTDTQYF. Together with reference TRBV19 and TRBJ2-3, the CDR3 gives the full variable domain: DGGITQSPKYLFRKEGQNVTLSCEQNLNHDAMYWYRQDPGQGLRLIYYSQIVNDFQKGDIAEGYSVSREKKESFPLTVTSAQKNPTAFYLCASRISGRLTDTQYFGPGTRLTVL.

The chain uses TRBV28 and TRBJ1-4, with D hard to call. The germline gives CDR1 MDHEN, CDR2 SYDVKM. CDR3 size: 16 residues. Trimming took 2 bases from V and 4 from J, leaving 14 bases between them. The CDR3 region is CASSLRGWRVNEKLFF. The CDR3 DNA reads TGTGCCAGCAGTTTAAGAGGGTGGAGGGTTAATGAAAAACTGTTTTTT. Together with reference TRBV28 and TRBJ1-4, the CDR3 gives the full variable domain: DVKVTQSSRYLVKRTGEKVFLECVQDMDHENMFWYRQDPGLGLRLIYFSYDVKMKEKGDIPEGYSVSREKKERFSLILESASTNQTSMYLCASSLRGWRVNEKLFFGSGTQLSVL.

The gene calls are TRBV7-9 and TRBJ2-2, with D possibly TRBD1 on 6 matching bases. The CDR3 covers 12 residues. Trimming left V 6 bases short and J 7 bases short, with 9 bases between. Germline-derived CDR1 and CDR2 are SEHNR and FQNEAQ (reference sequence). DNA for the CDR3: TGTGCCAGCAGATCAGGGGACGGGGAGCTGTTTTTT. Translating gives CASRSGDGELFF.

The CDR3 nucleotides are TGTGCCAGCAGTTACTACGAGACACCCTACGAGCAGTACTTC. Its protein is CASSYYETPYEQYF. The chain is built from TRBV6-5 and TRBJ2-7, with D hard to call. The CDR3 runs 14 residues. Germline V gene data show CDR1 as MNHEY and CDR2 as SVGAGI. Between the trimmed V and J ends, which lost 1 base and 2 bases, there was a span of 9 bases.